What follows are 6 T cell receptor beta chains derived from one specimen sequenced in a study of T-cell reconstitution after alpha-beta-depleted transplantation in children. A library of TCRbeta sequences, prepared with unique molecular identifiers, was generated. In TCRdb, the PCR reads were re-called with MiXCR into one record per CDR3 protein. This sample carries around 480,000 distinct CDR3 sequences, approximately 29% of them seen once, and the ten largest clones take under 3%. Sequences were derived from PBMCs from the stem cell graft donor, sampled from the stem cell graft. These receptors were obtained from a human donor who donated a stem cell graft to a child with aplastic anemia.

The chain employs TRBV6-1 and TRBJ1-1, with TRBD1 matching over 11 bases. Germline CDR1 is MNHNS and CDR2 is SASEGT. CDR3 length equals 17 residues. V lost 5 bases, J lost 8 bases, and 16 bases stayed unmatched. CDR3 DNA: TGTGCCAGCAGTCGAGCGGACAGGGGGCGCGAGGCAGCAGAAGCTTTCTTT. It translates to CASSRADRGREAAEAFF.

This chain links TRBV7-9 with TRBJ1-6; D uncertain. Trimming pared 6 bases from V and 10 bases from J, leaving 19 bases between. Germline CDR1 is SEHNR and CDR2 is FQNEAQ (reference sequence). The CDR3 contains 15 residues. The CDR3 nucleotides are TGTGCCAGCAGTTCCCGGACGGGAATAGGATCACCCCTCCACTTT. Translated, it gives CASSSRTGIGSPLHF. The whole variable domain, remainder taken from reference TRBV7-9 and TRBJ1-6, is DTGVSQNPRHKITKRGQNVTFRCDPISEHNRLYWYRQTLGQGPEFLTYFQNEAQLEKSRLLSDRFSAERPKGSFSTLEIQRTEQGDSAMYLCASSSRTGIGSPLHFGNGTRLTVT.

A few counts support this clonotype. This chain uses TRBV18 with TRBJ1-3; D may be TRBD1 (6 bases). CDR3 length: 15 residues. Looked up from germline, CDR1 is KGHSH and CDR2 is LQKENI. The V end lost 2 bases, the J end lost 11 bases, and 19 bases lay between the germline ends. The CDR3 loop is CASSPRTAPDASIYF. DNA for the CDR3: TGTGCCAGCTCACCAAGGACAGCCCCGGATGCCTCCATATATTTT.

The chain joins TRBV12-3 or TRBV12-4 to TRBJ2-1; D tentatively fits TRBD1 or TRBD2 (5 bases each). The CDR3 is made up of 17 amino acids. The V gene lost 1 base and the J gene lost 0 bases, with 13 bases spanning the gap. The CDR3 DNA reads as TGTGCCAGCAGTTTAGGCCTGGGACCGAGCTCCTACAATGAGCAGTTCTTC. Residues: CASSLGLGPSSYNEQFF.

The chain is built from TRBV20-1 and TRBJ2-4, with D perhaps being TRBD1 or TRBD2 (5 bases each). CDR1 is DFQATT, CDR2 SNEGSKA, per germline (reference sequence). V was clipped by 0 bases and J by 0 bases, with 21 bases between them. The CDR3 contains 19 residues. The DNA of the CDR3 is TGCAGTGCTAGAGATCGGGGCAGGGCGAATATTTTAGCCAAAAACATTCAGTACTTC. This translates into CSARDRGRANILAKNIQYF.

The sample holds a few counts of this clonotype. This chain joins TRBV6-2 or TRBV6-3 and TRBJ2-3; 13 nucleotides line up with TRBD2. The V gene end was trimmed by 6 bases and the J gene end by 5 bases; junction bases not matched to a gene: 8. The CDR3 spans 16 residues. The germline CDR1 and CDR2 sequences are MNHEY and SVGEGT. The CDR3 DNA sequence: TGTGCCAGCAGAACACTAGCGGGAGGGCCAGGAGATACGCAGTATTTT. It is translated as CASRTLAGGPGDTQYF.